Below are 18 T cell receptor beta chains sequenced from a single sample in a study of shared clonotypes between healthy human individuals. The method was immunoSEQ multiplex PCR; TCRdb's version includes in-frame clones alone and lacks a portion of them. Here the sample spans around 1.4 million clones, just under 99% being singletons. Material: naive CD4+ T cells sorted from blood. Subset indicated: CD45RA+ positively selected. These receptors were collected from a man between 25 and 39 years old in good health.

This chain joins TRBV11-3 and TRBJ2-3; D is unclear. Per germline, CDR1 SGHNT and CDR2 YENEEA. V lost 5 bases and J 3 bases, leaving 6 bases between the germline ends. This CDR3 region has 12 residues. CDR3 amino acids: CASSESTDTQYF. The CDR3 DNA sequence: TGTGCCAGCAGCGAATCAACAGATACGCAGTATTTT.

This clone is a singleton in its sample. The chain uses TRBV6-5 and TRBJ2-1; TRBD2 might be the D (7 bases). CDR3 length: 15 amino acids. Trimming shortened V by 7 bases and J by 2 bases, and 15 bases separated the two germline ends. Germline CDR1 and CDR2: MNHEY and SVGAGI. CDR3 amino acids: CASTRAGAPYNEQFF. In DNA, the CDR3 is TGTGCCAGCACGCGTGCGGGGGCCCCCTACAATGAGCAGTTCTTC.

This clone was picked up one time. The chain combines TRBV11-2 with TRBJ2-1, with a possible D match to TRBD2 (7 bases). The V gene's germline CDR1 is SGHAT and CDR2 FQNNGV. This CDR3 comprises 12 residues. The ends were cut back, 6 bases at V and 14 bases at J, with 17 bases in the middle. The CDR3: CASRGTGGYKFF. CDR3 sequence (DNA): TGTGCCAGCAGGGGAACGGGGGGCTATAAGTTCTTC. Together with reference TRBV11-2 and TRBJ2-1, the CDR3 gives the full variable domain: EAGVAQSPRYKIIEKRQSVAFWCNPISGHATLYWYQQILGQGPKLLIQFQNNGVVDDSQLPKDRFSAERLKGVDSTLKIQPAKLEDSAVYLCASRGTGGYKFFGPGTRLTVL.

V usage is TRBV27 and J usage is TRBJ1-1; maybe TRBD1 (6 bases). Trimming stripped 1 base from V and 1 base from J, with 10 bases between. CDR3 length: 15 residues. Germline CDR1 and CDR2: MNHEY and SMNVEV (reference sequence). The CDR3 here is CASSLYRGRNTEAFF. The CDR3, as DNA: TGTGCCAGCAGTTTATATAGGGGGAGGAACACTGAAGCTTTCTTT.

The chain uses TRBV6-6 and TRBJ2-3; 12 bases map to TRBD2. The germline V gene has CDR1 MNHNY and CDR2 SVGAGI (reference sequence). The trim removed 6 bases at V and 4 bases at J, leaving 5 bases unmatched. The CDR3 has 15 residues. CDR3 sequence (DNA): TGTGCCAGCAGCCTAACTAGCGGGAGGCCAGATACGCAGTATTTT. Its protein is CASSLTSGRPDTQYF.

The chain uses TRBV7-9 and TRBJ2-1; no definite D call. Per germline, CDR1 SEHNR and CDR2 FQNEAQ (reference sequence). The CDR3 loop spans 12 amino acids. V was shortened by 7 bases and J by 6 bases, with 10 bases between the two germline ends. The chain's CDR3 is CASTRNPNEQFF. CDR3 in DNA: TGTGCCAGCACCAGAAACCCCAATGAGCAGTTCTTC.

The chain has TRBV5-6 and TRBJ2-7; the match to TRBD1 covers 10 bases. Germline CDR1 and CDR2: SGHDT and YYEEEE. The J segment lost 5 bases and the V segment lost 1 base, leaving 3 bases of the junction unmatched. CDR3 length: 14 residues. In DNA, the CDR3 is TGTGCCAGCAGCTTGCTGGGGACAGGGGACGAGCAGTACTTC. Amino acids: CASSLLGTGDEQYF. Full variable domain (remainder filled in from reference TRBV5-6 and TRBJ2-7): DAGVTQSPTHLIKTRGQQVTLRCSPKSGHDTVSWYQQALGQGPQFIFQYYEEEERQRGNFPDRFSGHQFPNYSSELNVNALLLGDSALYLCASSLLGTGDEQYFGPGTRLTVT.

V and J are TRBV15 and TRBJ2-3, with a tentative D call TRBD2 (5 bases). Germline CDR1 and CDR2: LNHNV and YYDKDF (reference sequence). This CDR3 has 12 amino acids. V gave up 1 base and J gave up 8 bases, with 7 bases separating them. The CDR3 protein is CATSRGGSTQYF. Here the CDR3 DNA reads TGTGCCACCAGCAGAGGAGGGAGTACGCAGTATTTT.

CDR3 amino acids: CASSSDRGGYEKLFF. The CDR3 DNA reads TGCGCCAGCAGCTCCGACAGGGGAGGGTATGAAAAACTGTTTTTT. The V gene is TRBV5-1, the J gene TRBJ1-4; 8 nucleotides agree with TRBD1. V shed 3 bases and J 6 bases; nucleotides not matched to a gene: 7. This CDR3 contains 15 residues. Looked up from germline, CDR1 is SGHRS and CDR2 is YFSETQ.

As concerns this clone: Other DNA variants within this sample encode the same CDR3. The V call is TRBV5-1, the J call TRBJ2-1; weak D call: TRBD2 (6 bases). V gave up 0 bases and J gave up 0 bases, with 10 bases separating them. The CDR3 runs to 16 residues. CDR1 and CDR2 (germline): SGHRS, YFSETQ. CDR3 nucleotide sequence: TGCGCCAGCAGCTTGGGAGGAGGGAGCTCCTACAATGAGCAGTTCTTC. It yields the protein CASSLGGGSSYNEQFF.

V is TRBV9 and J is TRBJ1-4; D unresolved. This CDR3 is built from 16 residues. The V end lost 3 bases, the J end lost 7 bases, and 19 bases lay between the germline ends. Looked up from germline, CDR1 is SGDLS and CDR2 is YYNGEE. The DNA of the CDR3 is TGTGCCAGCAGCGAGGGCCATGGAAGGCGGGGTGAAAAACTGTTTTTT. This encodes CASSEGHGRRGEKLFF.

The chain couples TRBV10-3 to TRBJ1-1; 10 bases are a match to TRBD1. Germline V gene data show CDR1 as ENHRY and CDR2 as SYGVKD. The V and J ends lost 2 bases and 7 bases, in that order; junction bases with no gene match: 10. The CDR3 contains 16 residues. The CDR3 region is CAISEPGQGFGDEAFF. In DNA form, the CDR3 reads TGTGCCATCAGTGAGCCGGGACAGGGGTTTGGCGATGAAGCTTTCTTT.

In DNA, the CDR3 is TGTGCCAGCAGTCCGATACGGACTAGCGGCTCCTACAATGAGCAGTTCTTC. Protein: CASSPIRTSGSYNEQFF. The V gene is TRBV2, the J gene TRBJ2-1, with 10 positions matching TRBD2. J lost 0 bases, V lost 5 bases, and 7 bases had no gene match. This CDR3 comprises 17 residues. Germline V gene sequence: CDR1 SNHLY, CDR2 FYNNEI.

The rearrangement uses TRBV7-3 and TRBJ2-1; perhaps TRBD2 as D (6 bases). The CDR3 runs to 17 residues. CDR1 and CDR2 (germline): SGHTA, FQGTGA. Trimming left V 5 bases short and J 0 bases short, with 17 bases between. The CDR3 region has the DNA TGTGCCAGCAGCGAATTCGGAGGGCAGACCTCCTACAATGAGCAGTTCTTC. It is translated as CASSEFGGQTSYNEQFF.

The chain carries TRBV7-9 and TRBJ2-2; D is ambiguous. Trimming took off 3 bases at V and 3 bases at J, with 5 bases between the two ends. In germline, CDR1 is SEHNR, CDR2 FQNEAQ (reference sequence). This CDR3 comprises 13 residues. The CDR3 spells CASSFAHTGELFF. The CDR3 DNA reads TGTGCCAGCAGCTTTGCACACACCGGGGAGCTGTTTTTT. The full variable domain, its missing parts supplied by reference TRBV7-9 and TRBJ2-2, is DTGVSQNPRHKITKRGQNVTFRCDPISEHNRLYWYRQTLGQGPEFLTYFQNEAQLEKSRLLSDRFSAERPKGSFSTLEIQRTEQGDSAMYLCASSFAHTGELFFGEGSRLTVL.

J is TRBJ1-4 and V is TRBV5-1; D gene ambiguous. The CDR3 covers 15 residues. Germline V lookup: CDR1 SGHRS, CDR2 YFSETQ. V lost 1 base and J 10 bases, leaving 17 bases between the germline ends. The CDR3 protein is CASSLRAAKEGKLFF. In DNA form, the CDR3 reads TGCGCCAGCAGCTTGCGGGCCGCCAAGGAGGGAAAACTGTTTTTT. Complete variable domain (other parts from reference TRBV5-1 and TRBJ1-4): KAGVTQTPRYLIKTRGQQVTLSCSPISGHRSVSWYQQTPGQGLQFLFEYFSETQRNKGNFPGRFSGRQFSNSRSEMNVSTLELGDSALYLCASSLRAAKEGKLFFGSGTQLSVL.

The chain carries TRBV19 and TRBJ2-1, with 9 bases aligning to TRBD1. This CDR3 comprises 15 residues. Germline V gene sequence: CDR1 LNHDA, CDR2 SQIVND (reference sequence). Germline trimming cut 4 bases from V and 3 bases from J; bases unmatched to any gene: 4. Here the CDR3 DNA reads TGTGCCAGTAGTAAACCGGGACAGGGCTACAATGAGCAGTTCTTC. It codes for CASSKPGQGYNEQFF.

This chain links TRBV9 with TRBJ2-2; 9 nucleotides align to TRBD2. Trimming at V came to 6 bases and at J to 6 bases, leaving 12 bases not matched to a gene. Germline CDR1 and CDR2: SGDLS and YYNGEE. This CDR3 contains 16 residues. DNA for the CDR3: TGTGCCAGCACCCTGGGGCCTAGCGGGATCGCCGGGGAGCTGTTTTTT. Amino acid sequence: CASTLGPSGIAGELFF.